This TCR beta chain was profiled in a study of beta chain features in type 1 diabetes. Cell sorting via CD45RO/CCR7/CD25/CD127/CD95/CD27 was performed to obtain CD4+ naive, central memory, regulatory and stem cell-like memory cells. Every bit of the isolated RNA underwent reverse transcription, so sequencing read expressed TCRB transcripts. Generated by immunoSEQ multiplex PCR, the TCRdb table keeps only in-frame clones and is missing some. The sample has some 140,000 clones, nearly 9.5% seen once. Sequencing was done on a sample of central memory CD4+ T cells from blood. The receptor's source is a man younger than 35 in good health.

The CDR3 nucleotides read TGTGCCAGCTCTCCGCGACAGAGTAATGAAAAACTGTTTTTT. This codes for CASSPRQSNEKLFF. This chain links TRBV18 with TRBJ1-4, with D tentatively TRBD1 (5 bases). V was shortened by 6 bases and J by 4 bases, with 12 bases between the two germline ends. Per germline, CDR1 KGHSH and CDR2 LQKENI. This CDR3 is 14 amino acids long.